These 9 T cell receptor beta chains share one sample of origin, sequenced in a study of PD-L1 blockade in urothelial cancer. Clones were read by immunoSEQ multiplex PCR, and TCRdb kept only the in-frame ones, dropping some. Altogether more than 35,000 clones are present, approximately 34% being singletons, with the ten largest covering more than 8.5%. Sequences were derived from tumor tissue, sampled before atezolizumab (anti-PD-L1) treatment. The receptors stem from a man aged 60 to 69 with urothelial cancer.

Many counts were recorded for this clone. The J gene is TRBJ1-2, the V gene TRBV11-3; D not resolved. The CDR3 consists of 15 residues. Trimming pared 3 bases from V and 4 bases from J, leaving 15 bases between. Per the germline V gene, CDR1 is SGHNT and CDR2 is YENEEA. The CDR3 DNA sequence: TGTGCCAGCAGCTTGGACGGGAGTAGCGGCTATGGCTACACCTTC. Translating it yields CASSLDGSSGYGYTF.

This chain connects TRBV6-8 to TRBJ1-2, with D maybe TRBD1 (5 bases). V gave up 5 bases and J gave up 8 bases, with 24 bases separating them. CDR1 and CDR2 (germline): MNHGY, SAAAGT. There are 16 residues in the CDR3. CDR3 nucleotides: TGTGCCAGCAGTCCGGTGGGCAGGGCTCCTTGGGCGGGCTACACCTTC. This translates into CASSPVGRAPWAGYTF.

The sample holds one count of this clone. This chain links TRBV14 with TRBJ1-5; D is perhaps TRBD1 (5 bases). Germline CDR1 and CDR2: SGHDN and FVKESK. The CDR3 spans 18 residues. Deletions cut 0 bases from V and 1 base from J, with 16 bases between. The CDR3 loop reads CASSQDGAPHGSNQPQHF. The CDR3 region has the DNA TGTGCCAGCAGCCAAGATGGGGCCCCACATGGCAGCAATCAGCCCCAGCATTTT.

This chain joins TRBV30 and TRBJ1-1, with D tentatively TRBD1 (6 bases). Germline CDR1 GTSNPN, CDR2 SVGIG (reference sequence). V was cut by 3 bases and J by 10 bases, with 18 bases left in between. The CDR3 extends over 13 amino acids. CDR3 region: CAWSRDNPRVAFF. The CDR3 nucleotides read TGTGCCTGGAGCCGGGACAACCCCCGAGTAGCTTTCTTT. Full variable domain (missing parts from reference TRBV30 and TRBJ1-1): SQTIHQWPATLVQPVGSPLSLECTVEGTSNPNLYWYRQAAGRGLQLLFYSVGIGQISSEVPQNLSASRPQDRQFILSSKKLLLSDSGFYLCAWSRDNPRVAFFGQGTRLTVV.

V usage is TRBV16 and J usage is TRBJ1-1; D gene uncertain. The CDR3 has 15 residues. V dropped 1 base and J dropped 3 bases, with 12 bases sitting between them. CDR1 and CDR2 (germline): KGHSY, FQNENV. The CDR3 here is CASSQFFRRDTEAFF. The DNA of the CDR3 is TGTGCCAGCAGCCAATTTTTTCGCCGGGACACTGAAGCTTTCTTT.

The V gene is TRBV4-1, the J gene TRBJ1-3; D gene unclear. Per the germline V gene, CDR1 is MGHRA and CDR2 is YSYEKL. The CDR3 extends over 14 amino acids. Trimming shortened V by 1 base and J by 2 bases, and 6 bases separated the two germline ends. The CDR3 loop is CASSQGGAGNTIYF. The CDR3 DNA sequence: TGCGCCAGCAGCCAAGGCGGAGCTGGAAACACCATATATTTT.

The chain has TRBV18 and TRBJ2-3; 7 bases line up with TRBD2. Trimming removed 5 bases from V and 2 bases from J; junction bases left unmatched: 4. The CDR3 length is 14 residues. Germline values: CDR1 KGHSH, CDR2 LQKENI. The CDR3 protein is CASSVAGATDTQYF. DNA of the CDR3: TGTGCCAGCTCAGTAGCGGGCGCCACAGATACGCAGTATTTT.

The chain carries TRBV12-5 and TRBJ2-7, with TRBD1 matching over 12 bases. The germline V gene encodes CDR1 LGHNT and CDR2 FRNRAP. With V trimmed by 4 bases and J by 6 bases, 13 bases remained unmatched. The CDR3 is 17 residues long. The CDR3 DNA follows: TGTGCTAGTGGTTCACCCCCTATAACGGGACAGGGGGCCGAGCAGTACTTC. As protein: CASGSPPITGQGAEQYF.

In this sample, this clone is medium-sized. The chain uses TRBV6-8 and TRBJ2-2; 7 nucleotides match TRBD1. Germline V CDR1 and CDR2: MNHGY, SAAAGT. The CDR3 is 15 residues long. Trimming took 4 bases from V and 4 from J; bases not matched to a gene: 6. In nucleotides, the CDR3 is TGTGCCAGCAGTTGGGGGACAGCGCTCACCGGGGAGCTGTTTTTT. Amino acid sequence: CASSWGTALTGELFF.